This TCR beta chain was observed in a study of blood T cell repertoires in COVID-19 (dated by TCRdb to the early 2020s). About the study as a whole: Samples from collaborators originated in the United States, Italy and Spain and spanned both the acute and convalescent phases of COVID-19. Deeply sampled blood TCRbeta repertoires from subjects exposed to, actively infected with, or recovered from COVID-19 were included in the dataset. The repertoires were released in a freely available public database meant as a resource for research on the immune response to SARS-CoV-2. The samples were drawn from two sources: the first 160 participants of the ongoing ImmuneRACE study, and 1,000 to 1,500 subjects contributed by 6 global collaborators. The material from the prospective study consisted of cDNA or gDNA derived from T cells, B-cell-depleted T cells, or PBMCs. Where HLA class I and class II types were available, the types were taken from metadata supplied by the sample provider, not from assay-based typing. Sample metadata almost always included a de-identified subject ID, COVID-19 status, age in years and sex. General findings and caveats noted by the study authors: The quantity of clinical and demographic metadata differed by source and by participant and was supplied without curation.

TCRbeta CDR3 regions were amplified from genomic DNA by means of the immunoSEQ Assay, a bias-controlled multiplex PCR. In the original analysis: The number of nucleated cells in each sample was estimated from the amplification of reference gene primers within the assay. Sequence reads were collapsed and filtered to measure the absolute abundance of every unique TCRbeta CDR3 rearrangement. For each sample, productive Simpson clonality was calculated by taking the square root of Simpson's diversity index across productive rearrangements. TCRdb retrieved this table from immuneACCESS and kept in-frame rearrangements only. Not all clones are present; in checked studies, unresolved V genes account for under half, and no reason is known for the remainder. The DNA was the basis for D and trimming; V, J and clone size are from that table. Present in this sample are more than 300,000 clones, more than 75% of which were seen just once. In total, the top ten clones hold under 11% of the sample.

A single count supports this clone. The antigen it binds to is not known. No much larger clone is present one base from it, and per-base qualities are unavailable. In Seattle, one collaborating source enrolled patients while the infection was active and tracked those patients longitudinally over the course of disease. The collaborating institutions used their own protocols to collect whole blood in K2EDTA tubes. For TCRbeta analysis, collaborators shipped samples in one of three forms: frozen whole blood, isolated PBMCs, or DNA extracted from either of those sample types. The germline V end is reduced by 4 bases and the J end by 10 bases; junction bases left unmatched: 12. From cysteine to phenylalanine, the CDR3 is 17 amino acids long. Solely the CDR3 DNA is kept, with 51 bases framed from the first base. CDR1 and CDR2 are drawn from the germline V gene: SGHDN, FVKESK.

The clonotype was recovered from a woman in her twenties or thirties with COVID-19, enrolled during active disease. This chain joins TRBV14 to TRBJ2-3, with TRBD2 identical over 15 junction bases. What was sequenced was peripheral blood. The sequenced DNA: TGTGCCAGCAGCCTTGGGACTAGCGGGAGGCGGACGTTGGCGCAGTATTTT. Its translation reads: CASSLGTSGRRTLAQYF.